This record looks at one TCR beta chain sequence and its context. Antigen unknown. The data were taken from a study of OX40 agonist ivuxolimab in advanced cancers. Regarding the study as a whole: At doses 0.1 to 3.0 mg/kg, CD4+ and CD8+ clones expanded. Some patients who did not respond also had low normalized T-cell clonal expansion. The 0.1-3.0 mg/kg partial responders had among the lowest clonal expansion.

V was cut by 5 bases and J by 3 bases, with 11 bases left in between. This CDR3 is 14 amino acids long. Germline V CDR1 and CDR2: SGHTA, FQGTGA. Profiling relied on immunoSEQ multiplex PCR, and the TCRdb table lists in-frame clones only, not all of them. The data hold under 100,000 clones, with around 89% observed a single time. The sample here was CD4+ or CD8+ T cells sorted from blood, taken in a trial of the OX40 agonist ivuxolimab. This rearrangement joins TRBV7-3 to TRBJ2-1; D might be TRBD2 (5 bases). The source of this sequence is an adult with an advanced solid tumor such as melanoma, head and neck, liver or kidney cancer. CDR3 sequence reads: CASSPRTHYNEQFF. As DNA, the CDR3 is TGTGCCAGCAGCCCCCGGACTCACTACAATGAGCAGTTCTTC.